This T cell receptor (beta chain) derives from a study of T-cell memory formation after mild COVID-19. One entry per CDR3 protein results from TCRdb running MiXCR on the 5' RACE reads. The sample consists of 110,000 or so distinct CDR3 sequences, approximately 21% of them appearing once. The germline V gene encodes CDR1 MNHNS and CDR2 SASEGT. V lost 4 bases to trimming and J lost 8 bases, with 8 bases between them. The CDR3 consists of 11 residues. Specimen: PBMCs or a T cell subset sorted from them (not recorded which). The chain uses TRBV6-1 and TRBJ1-2; D is possibly TRBD1 (6 bases). This receptor was taken from a man between 18 and 35 years old who had mild COVID-19 (a few samples of this study predate the infection). Cell type and time point are not known. The DNA for the CDR3 is TGTGCCAGCAGTGCCGGGGGCGGCTACACCTTC. This sequence encodes CASSAGGGYTF.